Listed below are T cell receptor beta chains from one sample, sequenced in a study of beta chain features in type 1 diabetes. Libraries were prepared by immunoSEQ multiplex PCR; TCRdb keeps only in-frame clonotypes and omits some of them. Among 250,000 to 350,000 clones listed, 15% were seen once. Sequenced input: naive CD4+ T cells from blood. Source of these receptors: a man younger than 30 with type 1 diabetes. CDR3s include the opening cysteine and the closing phenylalanine or tryptophan. The D gene is left open where the match is weak. Not every row has a clone size; where given, it reads once, few, many or a size class.

D gene	clone size	V gene	J gene	CDR3 protein	CDR3 DNA
.	.	TRBV10-3	TRBJ2-5	CAIRSDRLGETQYF	TGTGCCATCAGATCGGACAGACTGGGAGAGACCCAGTACTTC
TRBD2	few	TRBV18	TRBJ2-7	CASSPRTSDREQYF	TGTGCCAGCTCACCAAGGACTAGCGATAGGGAGCAGTACTTC
.	few	TRBV20-1	TRBJ2-3	CSARTSDTQYF	TGCAGTGCTAGAACTTCAGATACGCAGTATTTT
TRBD1	.	TRBV5-6	TRBJ2-5	CASSLGWGDRALETQYF	TGTGCCAGCAGCTTGGGTTGGGGGGACAGGGCTTTGGAGACCCAGTACTTC
TRBD1	few	TRBV9	TRBJ2-7	CASSRGQGTYEQYF	TGTGCCAGTTCACGGGGACAGGGAACCTACGAGCAGTACTTC
TRBD2	few	TRBV7-8	TRBJ2-2	CASSRFVAGGRSGELFF	TGTGCCAGCAGCCGTTTTGTTGCGGGAGGGCGGAGCGGGGAGCTGTTTTTT
.	few	TRBV4-2	TRBJ1-1	CASSLGGRGQPAFF	TGTGCCAGCAGCCTCGGAGGCAGGGGCCAGCCAGCTTTCTTT
TRBD2	.	TRBV18	TRBJ2-7	CASSLSSGQNSYEQYF	TGTGCCAGCTCACTTTCTAGCGGGCAAAACTCCTACGAGCAGTACTTC
.	.	TRBV2	TRBJ2-7	CASRPTSGEQYF	TGTGCCAGCAGGCCCACTTCGGGCGAGCAGTACTTC
TRBD2	.	TRBV30	TRBJ2-1	CAWSRASGGTLSYNEQFF	TGTGCCTGGAGTAGGGCTAGCGGGGGGACCCTCTCCTACAATGAGCAGTTCTTC
.	.	TRBV7-9	TRBJ2-5	CASSSGVAEIVETQYF	TGTGCCAGCAGCTCCGGGGTAGCGGAGATAGTAGAGACCCAGTACTTC
.	.	TRBV6-5	TRBJ2-7	CASSTSYEQYF	TGTGCCAGCAGTACTTCCTACGAGCAGTACTTC
TRBD2	.	TRBV7-2	TRBJ2-7	CASSHSGGEQYF	TGTGCCAGCAGCCATAGCGGGGGCGAGCAGTACTTC
.	few	TRBV7-2	TRBJ1-5	CASSVQGRNQPQHF	TGTGCCAGCAGCGTACAGGGCAGGAATCAGCCCCAGCATTTT
TRBD2	.	TRBV5-1	TRBJ2-3	CASSFLAGTDTQYF	TGCGCCAGCAGCTTCCTAGCGGGGACAGATACGCAGTATTTT
.	.	TRBV7-9	TRBJ2-7	CASSADYNEQYF	TGTGCCAGCAGCGCAGACTACAACGAGCAGTACTTC
.	few	TRBV7-2	TRBJ2-7	CASASSGTSYAQYF	TGTGCCAGCGCAAGTAGCGGCACATCCTACGCGCAGTACTTC
TRBD2	.	TRBV4-3	TRBJ2-3	CASSRSGAGGHLDTQYF	TGCGCCAGCAGCCGATCCGGGGCGGGGGGGCATTTAGATACGCAGTATTTT
.	.	TRBV28	TRBJ2-3	CASSLGGTTTDTQYF	TGTGCCAGCAGTTTAGGCGGGACGACAACGGATACGCAGTATTTT
.	.	TRBV28	TRBJ1-1	CATGSGEAFF	TGTGCCACCGGTAGCGGTGAAGCTTTCTTT
.	.	TRBV10-3	TRBJ2-7	CATEGEATYEQYF	TGTGCCACGGAAGGGGAAGCGACCTACGAGCAGTACTTC
TRBD1	.	TRBV4-3	TRBJ2-2	CASSYQGETGELFF	TGCGCCAGCTCCTACCAGGGGGAAACCGGGGAGCTGTTTTTT
.	few	TRBV7-6	TRBJ2-7	CASSLEQASYEQYF	TGTGCCAGCAGCTTAGAACAGGCCTCCTACGAGCAGTACTTC
.	few	TRBV7-2	TRBJ2-7	CASSTSSTRAYEQYF	TGTGCCAGCAGCACCTCTAGCACCCGAGCCTACGAGCAGTACTTC
TRBD1	.	TRBV28	TRBJ1-2	CASSLQGYGYTF	TGTGCCAGCAGTCTACAGGGGTATGGCTACACCTTC
.	few	TRBV19	TRBJ2-3	CASRAGYDTQYF	TGTGCCAGTAGGGCAGGGTACGATACGCAGTATTTT
.	few	TRBV19	TRBJ1-6	CASRGRGLDSPLHF	TGTGCCAGTAGGGGCCGGGGATTAGATTCACCCCTCCACTTT
TRBD1	few	TRBV10-3	TRBJ2-7	CAISESRDRVNEQYF	TGTGCCATCAGTGAGTCGAGAGACAGGGTAAACGAGCAGTACTTC
TRBD1	.	TRBV2	TRBJ2-2	CASRKDRGGTGELFF	TGTGCCAGCAGAAAGGACAGGGGGGGCACCGGGGAGCTGTTTTTT
.	.	TRBV4-1	TRBJ1-2	CASSQGPSSGGAGYTF	TGCGCCAGCAGCCAGGGCCCGTCTTCCGGAGGTGCTGGCTACACCTTC
TRBD2	.	TRBV12-5	TRBJ2-1	CASGLVLTSGRSYNEQFF	TGTGCTAGTGGTTTGGTACTTACTAGCGGGAGGTCCTACAATGAGCAGTTCTTC
.	few	TRBV5-6	TRBJ1-2	CASSLGPGLSYTF	TGTGCCAGCAGCTTGGGGCCGGGTTTGAGCTACACCTTC
.	few	TRBV4-3	TRBJ1-5	CASSQDGQGQPQHF	TGCGCCAGCAGCCAAGACGGGCAGGGGCAGCCCCAGCATTTT
.	.	TRBV5-1	TRBJ2-7	CASSLGDTAVPYEQYF	TGCGCCAGCAGCTTAGGGGACACGGCAGTCCCCTACGAGCAGTACTTC
TRBD2	.	TRBV19	TRBJ2-1	CASSILAGVHNEQFF	TGTGCCAGTAGTATATTAGCGGGAGTCCACAATGAGCAGTTCTTC
.	.	TRBV21-1	TRBJ2-5	CASSMRPSRDRTLQETQYF	TGTGCCAGCAGCATGCGCCCCTCGCGGGACAGGACACTCCAAGAGACCCAGTACTTC
.	few	TRBV19	TRBJ1-5	CASRGWRNNQPQHF	TGTGCCAGTAGGGGGTGGAGGAACAATCAGCCCCAGCATTTT
TRBD1	.	TRBV28	TRBJ2-4	CASSRPTRRTGDIQYF	TGTGCCAGCAGTCGACCGACCCGCCGGACAGGAGACATTCAGTACTTC
TRBD1	.	TRBV10-3	TRBJ1-2	CAISLGQGDGYTF	TGTGCCATCAGCCTCGGACAGGGGGATGGCTACACCTTC
.	.	TRBV9	TRBJ1-1	CASKRELNTEAFF	TGTGCCAGCAAACGGGAGTTGAACACTGAAGCTTTCTTT
TRBD1	few	TRBV29-1	TRBJ1-2	CSVETNRGGGYTF	TGCAGCGTTGAAACAAACAGGGGTGGTGGCTACACCTTC
TRBD2	.	TRBV7-9	TRBJ2-3	CASSPGTSGDTQYF	TGTGCCAGCAGCCCAGGGACTAGCGGAGATACGCAGTATTTT
.	.	TRBV18	TRBJ1-2	CASSHGGSYTF	TGTGCCAGCTCCCACGGGGGGAGCTACACCTTC
TRBD1	.	TRBV6-6	TRBJ2-4	CASRSTDRTKNIQYF	TGTGCCAGCAGATCCACGGACAGGACCAAAAACATTCAGTACTTC
.	few	TRBV6-6	TRBJ2-4	CASSYVGAPAKNIQYF	TGTGCCAGCAGTTACGTAGGGGCGCCGGCCAAAAACATTCAGTACTTC
TRBD2	few	TRBV29-1	TRBJ2-5	CSVEGVAGGRGTQYF	TGCAGCGTTGAAGGGGTAGCGGGGGGGCGTGGGACCCAGTACTTC
.	few	TRBV5-4	TRBJ2-5	CASSLVGSQETQYF	TGTGCCAGCAGCTTGGTTGGCAGCCAAGAGACCCAGTACTTC
.	.	TRBV19	TRBJ1-2	CASRLGQLINYGYTF	TGTGCCAGTAGATTAGGACAGCTGATTAACTATGGCTACACCTTC
.	few	TRBV5-1	TRBJ2-7	CASSLSPGYEQYF	TGCGCCAGCAGCTTGAGTCCAGGTTACGAGCAGTACTTC